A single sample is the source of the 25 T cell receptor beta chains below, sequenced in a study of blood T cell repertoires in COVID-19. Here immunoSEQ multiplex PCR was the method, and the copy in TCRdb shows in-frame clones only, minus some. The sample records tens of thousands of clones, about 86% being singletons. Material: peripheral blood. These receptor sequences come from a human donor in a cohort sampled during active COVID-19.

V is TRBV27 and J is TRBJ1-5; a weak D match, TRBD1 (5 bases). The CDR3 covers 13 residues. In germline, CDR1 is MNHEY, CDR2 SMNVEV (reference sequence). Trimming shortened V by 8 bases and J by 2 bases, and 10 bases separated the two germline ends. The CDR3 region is CASQGGRNQPQHF. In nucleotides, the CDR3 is TGTGCCAGCCAGGGAGGACGCAATCAGCCCCAGCATTTT.

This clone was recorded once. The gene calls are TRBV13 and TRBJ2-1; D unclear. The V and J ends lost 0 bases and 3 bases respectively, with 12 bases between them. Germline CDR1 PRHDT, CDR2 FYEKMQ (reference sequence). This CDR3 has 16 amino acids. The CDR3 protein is CASSLGRYTHYNEQFF. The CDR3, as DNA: TGTGCCAGCAGCTTAGGACGGTATACCCACTACAATGAGCAGTTCTTC.

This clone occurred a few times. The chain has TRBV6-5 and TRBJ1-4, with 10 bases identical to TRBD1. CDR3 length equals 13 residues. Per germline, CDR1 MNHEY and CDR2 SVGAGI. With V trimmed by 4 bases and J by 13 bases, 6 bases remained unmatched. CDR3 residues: CASSLDRGRILFF. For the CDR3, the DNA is TGTGCCAGCAGTTTAGACAGGGGGCGTATACTGTTTTTT.

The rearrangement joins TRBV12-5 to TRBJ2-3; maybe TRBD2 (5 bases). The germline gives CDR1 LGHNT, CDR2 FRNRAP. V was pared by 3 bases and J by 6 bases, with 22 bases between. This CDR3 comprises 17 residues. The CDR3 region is CASGFSAGQLFVDTQYF. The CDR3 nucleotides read TGTGCTAGTGGTTTTAGCGCTGGGCAGCTATTTGTGGATACGCAGTATTTT.

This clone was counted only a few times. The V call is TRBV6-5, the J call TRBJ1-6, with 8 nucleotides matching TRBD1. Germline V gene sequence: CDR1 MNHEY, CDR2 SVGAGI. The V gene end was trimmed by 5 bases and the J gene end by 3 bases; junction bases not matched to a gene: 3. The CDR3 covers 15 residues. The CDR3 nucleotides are TGTGCCAGCAGTCGGACAGGGTTCTATAATTCACCCCTCCACTTT. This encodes CASSRTGFYNSPLHF.

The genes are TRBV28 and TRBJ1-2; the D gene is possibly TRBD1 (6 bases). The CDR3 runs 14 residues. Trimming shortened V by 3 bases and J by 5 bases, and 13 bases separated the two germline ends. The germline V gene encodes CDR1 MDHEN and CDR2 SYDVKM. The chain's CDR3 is CASSFGTSFYGYTF. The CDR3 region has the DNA TGTGCCAGCAGTTTTGGGACAAGCTTTTATGGCTACACCTTC.

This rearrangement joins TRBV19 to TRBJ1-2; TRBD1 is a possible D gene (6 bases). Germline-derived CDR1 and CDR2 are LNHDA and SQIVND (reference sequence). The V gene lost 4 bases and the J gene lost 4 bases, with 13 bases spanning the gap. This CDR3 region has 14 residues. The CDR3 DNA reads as TGTGCCAGTAGTACGAATACAGGGATCTATGGCTACACCTTC. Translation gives CASSTNTGIYGYTF.

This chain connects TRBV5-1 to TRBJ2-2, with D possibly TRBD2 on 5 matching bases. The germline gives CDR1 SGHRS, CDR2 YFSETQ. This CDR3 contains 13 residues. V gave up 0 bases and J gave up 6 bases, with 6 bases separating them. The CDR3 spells CASSLEEAGELFF. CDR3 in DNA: TGCGCCAGCAGCTTGGAGGAGGCCGGGGAGCTGTTTTTT.

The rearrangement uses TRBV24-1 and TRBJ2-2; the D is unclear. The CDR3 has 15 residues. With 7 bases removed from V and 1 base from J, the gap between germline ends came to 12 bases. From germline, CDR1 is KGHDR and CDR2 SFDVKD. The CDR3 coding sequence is TGTGCCACCAGGGGTGTAGACTTGAACACCGGGGAGCTGTTTTTT. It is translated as CATRGVDLNTGELFF.

The CDR3 DNA sequence: TGTGCCATTTATACGGGCACCATATATTTT. Residues: CAIYTGTIYF. This chain connects TRBV7-9 to TRBJ1-3; D unclear. Trimming removed 10 bases from V and 9 bases from J, with 10 bases in between. Looked up from germline, CDR1 is SEHNR and CDR2 is FQNEAQ (reference sequence). The CDR3 length is 10 residues.

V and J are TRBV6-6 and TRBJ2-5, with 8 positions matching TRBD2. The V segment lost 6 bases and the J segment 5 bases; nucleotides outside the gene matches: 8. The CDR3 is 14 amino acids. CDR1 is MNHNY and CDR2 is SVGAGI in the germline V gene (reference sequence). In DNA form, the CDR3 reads TGTGCCAGCAGCCGGGCGGGGGGTCAGGAGACCCAGTACTTC. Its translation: CASSRAGGQETQYF.

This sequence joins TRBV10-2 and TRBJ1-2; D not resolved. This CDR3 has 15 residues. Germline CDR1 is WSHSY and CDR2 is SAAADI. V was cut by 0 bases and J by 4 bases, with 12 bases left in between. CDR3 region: CASSESVFTSYGYTF. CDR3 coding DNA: TGCGCCAGCAGTGAGTCGGTGTTTACCAGCTATGGCTACACCTTC.

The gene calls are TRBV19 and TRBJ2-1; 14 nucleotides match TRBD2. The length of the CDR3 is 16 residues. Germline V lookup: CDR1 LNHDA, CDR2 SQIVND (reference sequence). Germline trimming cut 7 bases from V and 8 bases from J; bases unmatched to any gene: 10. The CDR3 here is CASMVTSGGAKYEQFF. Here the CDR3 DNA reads TGTGCCAGTATGGTGACTAGCGGGGGGGCAAAGTATGAGCAGTTCTTC. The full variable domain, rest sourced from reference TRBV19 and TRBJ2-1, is DGGITQSPKYLFRKEGQNVTLSCEQNLNHDAMYWYRQDPGQGLRLIYYSQIVNDFQKGDIAEGYSVSREKKESFPLTVTSAQKNPTAFYLCASMVTSGGAKYEQFFGPGTRLTVL.

The DNA for the CDR3 is TGTGCCAGCAGTTTAGCCCAGGGGGTCCCCTACGAGCAGTACTTC. As protein: CASSLAQGVPYEQYF. The V gene is TRBV27, the J gene TRBJ2-7; TRBD1 matches 7 bases. Losses at the gene ends were 2 bases for V and 2 bases for J; bases not matched to a gene: 6. The CDR3 length is 15 residues. CDR1 MNHEY and CDR2 SMNVEV come from the germline V gene (reference sequence).

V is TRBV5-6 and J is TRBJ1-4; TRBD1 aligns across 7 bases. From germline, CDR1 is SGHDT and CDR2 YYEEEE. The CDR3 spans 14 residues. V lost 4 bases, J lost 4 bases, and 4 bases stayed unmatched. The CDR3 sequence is CASSLGQLNEKLFF. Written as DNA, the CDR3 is TGTGCCAGCAGCCTGGGACAGCTTAATGAAAAACTGTTTTTT. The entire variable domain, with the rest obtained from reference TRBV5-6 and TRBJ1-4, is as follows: DAGVTQSPTHLIKTRGQQVTLRCSPKSGHDTVSWYQQALGQGPQFIFQYYEEEERQRGNFPDRFSGHQFPNYSSELNVNALLLGDSALYLCASSLGQLNEKLFFGSGTQLSVL.

The chain's CDR3 is CASSEKRTGQGSNSPLHF. CDR3 DNA sequence: TGTGCCAGCAGTGAAAAACGTACAGGACAGGGATCGAATTCACCCCTCCACTTT. The gene calls are TRBV6-1 and TRBJ1-6; 8 bases fit TRBD1. J lost 7 bases, V lost 2 bases, and 13 bases had no gene match. The CDR3 loop spans 18 amino acids. CDR1 and CDR2 from the germline V gene are MNHNS and SASEGT.

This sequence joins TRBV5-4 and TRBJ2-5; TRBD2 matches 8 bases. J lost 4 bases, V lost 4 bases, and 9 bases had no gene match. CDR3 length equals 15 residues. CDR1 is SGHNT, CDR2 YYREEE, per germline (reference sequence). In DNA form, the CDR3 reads TGTGCCAGCAGCGAAAAGCGCGGGGGGCCAGAGACCCAGTACTTC. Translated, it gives CASSEKRGGPETQYF.

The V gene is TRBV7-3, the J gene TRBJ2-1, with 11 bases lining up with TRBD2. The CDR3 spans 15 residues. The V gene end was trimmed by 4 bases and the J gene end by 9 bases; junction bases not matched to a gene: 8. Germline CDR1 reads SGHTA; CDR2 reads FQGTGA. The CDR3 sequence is CASSWLAGGVGEQFF. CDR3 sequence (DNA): TGTGCCAGCAGCTGGCTAGCGGGGGGTGTTGGTGAGCAGTTCTTC.

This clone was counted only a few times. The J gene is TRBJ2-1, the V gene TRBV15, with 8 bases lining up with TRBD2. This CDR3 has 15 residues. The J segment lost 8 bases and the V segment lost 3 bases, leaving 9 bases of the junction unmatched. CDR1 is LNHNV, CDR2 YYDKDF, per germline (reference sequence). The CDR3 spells CATSSHQAGAYEQFF. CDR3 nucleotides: TGTGCCACCAGCAGCCACCAAGCGGGGGCCTATGAGCAGTTCTTC.

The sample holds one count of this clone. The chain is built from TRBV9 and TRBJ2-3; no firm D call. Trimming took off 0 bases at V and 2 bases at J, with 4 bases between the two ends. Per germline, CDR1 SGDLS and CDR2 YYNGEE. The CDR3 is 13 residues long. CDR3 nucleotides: TGTGCCAGCAGCGTAGCTATCACAGATACGCAGTATTTT. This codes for CASSVAITDTQYF.

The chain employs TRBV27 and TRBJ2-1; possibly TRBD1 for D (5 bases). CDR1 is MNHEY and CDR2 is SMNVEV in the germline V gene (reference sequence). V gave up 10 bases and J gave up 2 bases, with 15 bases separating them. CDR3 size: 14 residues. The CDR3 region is CATTPGNPYNEQFF. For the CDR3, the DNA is TGTGCCACAACTCCAGGGAACCCCTACAATGAGCAGTTCTTC.

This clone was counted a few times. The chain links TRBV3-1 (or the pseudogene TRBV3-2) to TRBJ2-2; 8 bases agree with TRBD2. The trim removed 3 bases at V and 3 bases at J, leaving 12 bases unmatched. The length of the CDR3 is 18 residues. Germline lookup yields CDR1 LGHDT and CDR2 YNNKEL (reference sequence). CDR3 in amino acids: CASSHLPGTRGDTGELFF. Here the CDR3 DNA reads TGTGCCAGCAGCCACTTGCCCGGGACTAGAGGTGACACCGGGGAGCTGTTTTTT.

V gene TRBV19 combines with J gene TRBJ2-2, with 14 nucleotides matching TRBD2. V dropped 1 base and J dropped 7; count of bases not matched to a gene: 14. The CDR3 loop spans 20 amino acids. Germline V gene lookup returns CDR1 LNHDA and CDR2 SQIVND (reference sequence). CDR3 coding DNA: TGTGCCAGTAGTATAGGATTGGGACTAGCGGGGGACGGGCATGTCGGGGAGCTGTTTTTT. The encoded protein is CASSIGLGLAGDGHVGELFF. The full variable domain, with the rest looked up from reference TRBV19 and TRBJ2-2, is DGGITQSPKYLFRKEGQNVTLSCEQNLNHDAMYWYRQDPGQGLRLIYYSQIVNDFQKGDIAEGYSVSREKKESFPLTVTSAQKNPTAFYLCASSIGLGLAGDGHVGELFFGEGSRLTVL.

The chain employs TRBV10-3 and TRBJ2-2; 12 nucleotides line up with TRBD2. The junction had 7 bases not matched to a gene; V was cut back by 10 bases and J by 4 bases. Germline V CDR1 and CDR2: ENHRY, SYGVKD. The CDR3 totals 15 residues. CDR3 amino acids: CATSGLAGTTGELFF. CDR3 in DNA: TGTGCCACGTCCGGACTAGCGGGGACCACCGGGGAGCTGTTTTTT.

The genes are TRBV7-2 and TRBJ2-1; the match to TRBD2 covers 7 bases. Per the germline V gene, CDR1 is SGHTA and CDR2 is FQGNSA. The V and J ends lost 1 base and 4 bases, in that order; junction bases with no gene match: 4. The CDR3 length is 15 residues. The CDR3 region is CASSLEGGSYNEQFF. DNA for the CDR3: TGTGCCAGCAGCTTAGAGGGAGGGTCGTACAATGAGCAGTTCTTC.